This T cell receptor beta chain derives from a study of response to subunit inactivated influenza vaccine. Each CDR3 protein is one row after TCRdb ran MiXCR on the RT-PCR reads. The table lists about 540,000 distinct CDR3 sequences, 20% to 25% of them singletons. In this sample, this clonotype turned up a few times. The CDR3 runs 12 residues. Trimming removed 4 bases from V and 5 bases from J, with 9 bases in between. CDR1 and CDR2 (germline): KGHSH, LQKENI. This sample also belongs to another study, concerning T cells expressing NK-cell markers. Turning to that study: The TCR beta cDNA came from 5'RACE template switching with UMIs. Of eight sequenced donors, seven were HCMV-seropositive and one HCMV-seronegative. An anti-gamma-delta TCR antibody was added in several experiments. It restricted sorting to alpha-beta TCR-expressing T cells. One observes that, in a handful of donors, these clonotypes were also the leading ones within the CD3+CD56-NKG2C+ fraction.

The sample in question was CD4+ T cells sorted from PBMCs, obtained 11 to 12 days after vaccination. The chain links TRBV18 to TRBJ2-7; D is unresolved. This TCR was sampled from a man aged 45-65 years who received an inactivated influenza vaccine. For the CDR3, the DNA is TGTGCCAGCTCACATGCCCGGGACGAGCAGTACTTC. This sequence encodes CASSHARDEQYF.